A selection of T cell receptor beta chains follows, all from one sample in a study of circulating CD8 cells and anti-PD-1 response in melanoma. TCRdb passed the reads through MiXCR, listing each CDR3 protein once. The sample holds fewer than 400 distinct CDR3 sequences, 9.7% seen once. Material: CD8+ T cells from PBMCs, obtained at baseline or after one month of anti-PD-1 therapy (not recorded which). The receptors were gathered from a human donor with melanoma. CDR3s include the opening cysteine and the closing phenylalanine or tryptophan. Each record gives: D gene, J gene, V gene, clone size, CDR3 length, CDR3 protein, CDR3 DNA. A D gene is named only where the DNA matches it firmly. Size is stated for part of the rows, as once, few or many counts, or as a class when the clone is expanded.

.	TRBJ1-1	TRBV19	medium-sized	12	CASSWSNTEAFF	TGTGCCAGTAGTTGGTCGAACACTGAAGCTTTCTTT
.	TRBJ2-4	TRBV19	medium-sized	16	CASSIFAGSAKNIQYF	TGTGCCAGTAGTATCTTTGCCGGGTCGGCCAAAAACATTCAGTACTTC
.	TRBJ1-5	TRBV4-1	large	15	CASSQSGVGNQPQHF	TGCGCCAGCAGCCAGTCAGGAGTTGGCAATCAGCCCCAGCATTTT
.	TRBJ1-1	TRBV27	large	14	CASSSRMGLSEAFF	TGTGCCAGCAGTTCTCGGATGGGGCTTAGTGAAGCTTTCTTT
.	TRBJ1-1	TRBV6-2/TRBV6-3	large	14	CASSRDGGNTEAFF	TGTGCCAGCAGTCGGGACGGGGGAAACACTGAAGCTTTCTTT
.	TRBJ2-1	TRBV20-1	large	15	CSARGRDWDYNEQFF	TGCAGTGCTAGGGGCCGGGACTGGGACTACAATGAGCAGTTCTTC
TRBD1	TRBJ2-2	TRBV5-6	large	15	CASSFGTGSTGELFF	TGTGCCAGCAGCTTCGGGACAGGGTCCACCGGGGAGCTGTTTTTT
TRBD2	TRBJ2-1	TRBV14	large	15	CASSLLAGAGNEQFF	TGTGCCAGCAGCTTACTAGCGGGGGCTGGTAATGAGCAGTTCTTC
TRBD1	TRBJ2-7	TRBV7-2	large	13	CASSMGTGREQYF	TGTGCCAGCAGCATGGGGACAGGGCGCGAGCAGTACTTC
.	TRBJ2-7	TRBV28	large	17	CASTGRNDGSSSYEQYF	TGTGCCAGCACCGGGAGAAACGACGGGTCGAGCTCCTACGAGCAGTACTTC
TRBD2	TRBJ2-1	TRBV12-3/TRBV12-4	medium-sized	16	CASSLVYLGEGNEQFF	TGTGCCAGCAGTTTAGTTTACCTTGGGGAGGGCAATGAGCAGTTCTTC
TRBD2	TRBJ2-7	TRBV27	hyperexpanded	16	CASSSVREGRANEQYF	TGTGCCAGCAGTTCAGTAAGGGAGGGGAGAGCAAACGAGCAGTACTTC
.	TRBJ2-7	TRBV7-3	.	14	CASSQGGDGYEQYF	TGTGCCAGCAGCCAAGGGGGTGATGGCTACGAGCAGTACTTC
.	TRBJ2-1	TRBV12-5	large	12	CASGFTSDEQFF	TGTGCTAGTGGTTTCACGAGCGATGAGCAGTTCTTC
.	TRBJ2-1	TRBV28	.	16	CASGSQEVIRFNEQFF	TGTGCCAGCGGTTCCCAAGAGGTAATTAGGTTCAATGAGCAGTTCTTC
TRBD1	TRBJ1-1	TRBV9	medium-sized	13	CAGSAWDRDEAFF	TGTGCCGGCAGCGCTTGGGACAGAGATGAAGCTTTCTTT
.	TRBJ2-7	TRBV9	large	13	CASSVGGRDEQYF	TGTGCCAGCAGCGTAGGGGGCCGGGATGAGCAGTACTTC
TRBD2	TRBJ2-1	TRBV11-3	large	14	CASSLGGGYNEQFF	TGTGCCAGCAGCTTAGGGGGGGGTTACAATGAGCAGTTCTTC
.	TRBJ1-2	TRBV7-2	large	14	CASSLGFTVYGYTF	TGTGCCAGCAGCTTAGGGTTTACGGTGTATGGCTACACCTTC
TRBD1	TRBJ2-5	TRBV29-1	hyperexpanded	13	CSVPGQIQETQYF	TGCAGCGTTCCGGGACAGATACAAGAGACCCAGTACTTC
.	TRBJ2-7	TRBV2	large	14	CASGRDTLTNEQYF	TGTGCCAGCGGGCGGGACACCCTGACCAACGAGCAGTACTTC
TRBD1	TRBJ1-1	TRBV11-2	large	15	CASSSGTGVNTEAFF	TGTGCCAGCAGCTCGGGGACAGGGGTGAACACTGAAGCTTTCTTT
.	TRBJ1-1	TRBV19	large	14	CASSIDGGNTEAFF	TGTGCCAGTAGTATAGATGGAGGAAACACTGAAGCTTTCTTT
.	TRBJ2-7	TRBV2	large	12	CASIGGAYEQYF	TGTGCCAGCATCGGGGGAGCGTACGAGCAGTACTTC
.	TRBJ1-5	TRBV4-1	medium-sized	13	CASSQGRGQPQHF	TGCGCCAGCAGCCAAGGTAGAGGTCAGCCCCAGCATTTT
.	TRBJ2-1	TRBV19	large	17	CASSIAALQGAYNEQFF	TGTGCCAGTAGTATAGCCGCACTTCAGGGAGCCTACAATGAGCAGTTCTTC
TRBD1	TRBJ2-7	TRBV7-8	large	13	CASSLEWDRGENF	TGTGCCAGCAGCTTAGAGTGGGACAGGGGGGAGAACTTC
.	TRBJ2-3	TRBV19	large	12	CASSIRPYTQYF	TGTGCCAGTAGTATTCGGCCCTATACGCAGTATTTT
.	TRBJ1-4	TRBV19	large	12	CASRDGDEKLFF	TGTGCCTCCCGGGACGGAGATGAAAAACTGTTTTTT
.	TRBJ2-1	TRBV5-8	large	14	CASSLPSALNEQFF	TGTGCCAGCAGCTTGCCTAGCGCCTTGAATGAGCAGTTCTTC
.	TRBJ2-7	TRBV7-9	.	14	CASSLALRGYEQYF	TGTGCCAGCAGCTTAGCGCTAAGGGGGTACGAGCAGTACTTC
TRBD2	TRBJ2-1	TRBV4-2	large	19	CASSQGTSGGLSSYNEQFF	TGTGCCAGCAGCCAGGGGACTAGCGGGGGCCTGAGCTCCTACAATGAGCAGTTCTTC
.	TRBJ1-2	TRBV29-1	large	14	CSVSLTAPNYGYTF	TGCAGCGTCTCCCTGACCGCACCGAACTATGGCTACACCTTC
.	TRBJ2-2	TRBV18	large	14	CASSTWGDTGELFF	TGTGCCAGCTCAACTTGGGGGGACACCGGGGAGCTGTTTTTT
.	TRBJ2-1	TRBV6-2/TRBV6-3	large	15	CASSYEDGYYNEQFF	TGTGCCAGCAGTTACGAGGACGGGTACTACAATGAGCAGTTCTTC
.	TRBJ2-3	TRBV14	large	17	CASSQDVVSSVSDTQYF	TGTGCCAGCAGCCAAGACGTGGTTTCCTCGGTCTCAGATACGCAGTATTTT
TRBD2	TRBJ2-7	TRBV28	.	18	CASSSEILRGDGSYEQYF	TGTGCCAGCAGTTCCGAGATCCTTCGGGGGGATGGCTCCTACGAGCAGTACTTC